This TCR beta chain was sequenced in a study of blood T cell repertoires in COVID-19. For the study at large: In each case, the material was cDNA or gDNA derived from T cells, B-cell-depleted T cells, or PBMCs.

Germline assignment: CDR1 ENHRY and CDR2 SYGVKD. V lost 6 bases to trimming and J lost 2 bases, with 16 bases between them. This CDR3 is built from 15 residues. As originally analysed: Using reference gene primer amplification, nucleated cell counts were estimated. TCRdb keeps only in-frame clones here, not all; method: immunoSEQ multiplex PCR. V, J and clone size reflect that table, while D and trimming were determined from the DNA. The table lists about 210,000 clones, roughly 84% of them singletons. The sequence came from a man in his forties or fifties who had recovered from COVID-19. This rearrangement joins TRBV10-3 to TRBJ1-2; D ambiguous. Sequencing was performed on peripheral blood. The CDR3 loop is CAISADPNLNYGYTF. CDR3 nucleotide sequence: TGTGCCATCAGCGCGGATCCGAACCTAAACTATGGCTACACCTTC.